The clone carrying this T cell receptor beta chain was seen more than once but under ten times. Its antigen is as yet unknown. Germline V gene sequence: CDR1 SGHRS, CDR2 YFSETQ. V lost 4 bases to trimming and J lost 2 bases, with 13 bases between them. The CDR3 covers 14 residues. Expressed TCRB transcripts got sequenced, as all isolated RNA was reverse transcribed. Clones were read by immunoSEQ multiplex PCR, and TCRdb kept only the in-frame ones, dropping some. This sample carries hundreds of thousands of clones, more than 13% of them seen once, and the ten largest clones take approximately 0.042%. The data belong to a study of beta chain features in type 1 diabetes. Study-wide findings and caveats: Across all four CD4+ subsets, people with type 1 diabetes showed modestly shorter TCRB CDR3s.

The sample comprised naive CD4+ T cells from blood. The source is a young man with type 1 diabetes. The V gene is TRBV5-1, the J gene TRBJ2-7; perhaps TRBD2 as D (6 bases). CDR3 sequence reads: CASSVLGGAYEQYF. CDR3 DNA sequence: TGCGCCAGCAGCGTTTTAGGCGGGGCCTACGAGCAGTACTTC.